This entry lists 12 T cell receptor beta chains sequenced from one sample in a study of cytomegalovirus exposure and HLA in healthy donors. PCR was performed using 60 Vbeta and 13 Jbeta primers. Using immunoSEQ multiplex PCR, the repertoire was profiled, and TCRdb retains in-frame clones only, with some absent. This table lists about 130,000 clones. Material for sequencing was PBMCs. Receptor source: a man aged 18 to 35 in good health and CMV-seronegative.

V gene TRBV18 combines with J gene TRBJ1-5, with D maybe TRBD1 (5 bases). The CDR3 loop spans 15 amino acids. V was cut by 4 bases and J by 9 bases, with 19 bases left in between. Per the germline V gene, CDR1 is KGHSH and CDR2 is LQKENI. The CDR3 nucleotides are TGTGCCAGCTCACTTGATTTCGGGGGGATGGGGCCCCAGCATTTT. The encoded protein is CASSLDFGGMGPQHF.

The rearrangement uses TRBV30 and TRBJ1-2; TRBD1 matches 7 bases. Germline V gene sequence: CDR1 GTSNPN, CDR2 SVGIG (reference sequence). The CDR3 sequence is 17 residues long. V dropped 2 bases and J dropped 1; count of bases not matched to a gene: 13. The CDR3 region has the DNA TGTGCCTGGAGTCTCCCAGGGACAGTGTCCATTAACTATGGCTACACCTTC. The encoded protein is CAWSLPGTVSINYGYTF.

The V and J genes are TRBV13 and TRBJ2-3; possibly TRBD2 for D (5 bases). The V end lost 7 bases, the J end lost 1 base, and 9 bases lay between the germline ends. Germline CDR1 is PRHDT and CDR2 is FYEKMQ (reference sequence). The CDR3 has 13 residues. CDR3 loop: CASTEGRTDTQYF. DNA of the CDR3: TGTGCCAGCACAGAGGGCCGCACAGATACGCAGTATTTT.

This rearrangement joins TRBV4-1 to TRBJ2-5; possibly TRBD2 for D (6 bases). Looked up from germline, CDR1 is MGHRA and CDR2 is YSYEKL. The CDR3 is made up of 16 amino acids. V lost 0 bases and J 5 bases, leaving 16 bases between the germline ends. The CDR3 DNA follows: TGCGCCAGCAGCCAAGACGGTGGTGGCGGGGCCGAGACCCAGTACTTC. It codes for CASSQDGGGGAETQYF.

The chain carries TRBV6-5 and TRBJ2-7; D possibly corresponds to TRBD2 (6 bases). CDR1 MNHEY and CDR2 SVGAGI come from the germline V gene. The CDR3 runs to 15 residues. The ends were cut back, 4 bases at V and 0 bases at J, with 13 bases in the middle. Here the CDR3 DNA reads TGTGCCAGCAGTTGGGGCGGGGTGAGCTCCTACGAGCAGTACTTC. Its translation is CASSWGGVSSYEQYF.

This chain joins TRBV12-2 and TRBJ2-2; the D segment call TRBD1 is taken from the table without a DNA check. TRBV12-2 is recorded as a pseudogene. The CDR3 runs 15 residues. The CDR3 sequence is CASRLGLQGSRELFF. The CDR3 DNA is TGTGCAAGTCGCTTGGGCCTGCAGGGGTCAAGGGAGCTGTTTTTT.

V gene TRBV5-4 combines with J gene TRBJ2-7, with 8 bases matching TRBD1. The CDR3 is made up of 14 amino acids. Looked up from germline, CDR1 is SGHNT and CDR2 is YYREEE (reference sequence). V was clipped by 4 bases and J by 2 bases; unmatched bases: 5. Written as DNA, the CDR3 is TGTGCCAGCAGCGTAGGACAGGGTGCCTACGAGCAGTACTTC. Its translation is CASSVGQGAYEQYF.

V and J are TRBV7-8 and TRBJ2-7; perhaps TRBD2 as D (5 bases). This CDR3 contains 12 residues. Between the trimmed V and J ends, which lost 2 bases and 6 bases, there was a span of 8 bases. CDR1 and CDR2 from the germline V gene are SGHVS and FQNEAQ. CDR3 DNA: TGTGCCAGCAGCTTAAGAGGACTCGAGCAGTACTTC. Amino acids: CASSLRGLEQYF.

The CDR3 loop reads CAWSPFTGYEQYF. The CDR3 bases are TGTGCCTGGTCCCCCTTCACAGGGTACGAGCAGTACTTC. The chain links TRBV30 to TRBJ2-7; D is perhaps TRBD1 (6 bases). V lost 5 bases and J 4 bases, leaving 15 bases between the germline ends. CDR3 length equals 13 residues. Looked up from germline, CDR1 is GTSNPN and CDR2 is SVGIG (reference sequence).

The chain links TRBV9 to TRBJ1-1; D gene unclear. V lost 4 bases and J lost 5, with 12 bases in between. The CDR3 runs to 13 residues. Germline lookup yields CDR1 SGDLS and CDR2 YYNGEE. CDR3 region: CASSRNTWTEAFF. CDR3 in DNA: TGTGCCAGCAGCCGAAATACTTGGACTGAAGCTTTCTTT.

V and J are TRBV10-3 and TRBJ1-2; the match to TRBD1 covers 10 bases. Germline V gene data show CDR1 as ENHRY and CDR2 as SYGVKD. The CDR3 loop spans 16 amino acids. J lost 7 bases, V lost 0 bases, and 8 bases had no gene match. CDR3 DNA: TGTGCCATCAGTGAGTCGAGTTCGGGACAGGGGTCTGGCTACACCTTC. Translating it yields CAISESSSGQGSGYTF.

V usage is TRBV4-1 and J usage is TRBJ1-5, with D perhaps matching TRBD1 (6 bases). The CDR3 runs to 15 residues. Germline V gives CDR1 MGHRA, CDR2 YSYEKL. Trimming stripped 0 bases from V and 4 bases from J, with 10 bases between. CDR3 coding DNA: TGCGCCAGCAGCCAAGAGACAGGCCTAAATCAGCCCCAGCATTTT. Translated, it gives CASSQETGLNQPQHF.